This T cell receptor (beta chain) was retrieved from a study of T cells expressing NK-cell markers. Across the study: Sorted CD3+CD56+NKG2C+, CD3+CD56+NKG2C- and CD3+CD56-NKG2C+ T cells supplied TCR beta repertoires. Study-level results: Unclear, still, was the HCMV specificity of the expanded NKG2C+ T cell clones.

CDR1 SGHRS and CDR2 YFSETQ come from the germline V gene. This CDR3 is 11 amino acids long. TCRdb re-called the 5' RACE reads and gives one entry per CDR3 protein, without DNA. This table holds over 150,000 distinct CDR3 sequences. About this clonotype: The antigen is not known.

This clonotype was sampled from a woman aged 45-59 years in good health. The chain is built from TRBV5-1 and TRBJ1-1. Sequencing input: blood T cells: a sorted CD56 or NKG2C T cell subset, CD4+ or CD8+ T cells, or bulk PBMC T cells (not recorded which). CDR3 loop: CASSSNTEAFF.